These 6 T cell receptor beta chains were sequenced from one sample in a study of T cell repertoires in cytomegalovirus infection. TCRdb processed the reads anew with MiXCR; each CDR3 protein has one entry. Among fewer than 350,000 distinct CDR3 sequences listed, under 20% were seen once. The sequenced material came from PBMCs. Every receptor here comes from a human donor in good health (CMV status not recorded). Some clones in this sample may be carry-over from other donors' samples.

This clonotype was picked up many times. This chain connects TRBV4-2 to TRBJ2-3, with 10 positions matching TRBD1. The CDR3 has 17 amino acids. Looked up from germline, CDR1 is LGHNA and CDR2 is YNFKEQ. The junction had 6 bases not matched to a gene; V was cut back by 0 bases and J by 3 bases. This CDR3 reads CASSQDVGQGGTDTQYF. DNA for the CDR3: TGTGCCAGCAGCCAAGACGTAGGACAGGGGGGAACAGATACGCAGTATTTT.

The CDR3 nucleotides read TGTGCCAGCAGCTTAAGCAGGGGACCAGATACGCAGTATTTT. Translation gives CASSLSRGPDTQYF. V and J are TRBV7-3 and TRBJ2-3; D possibly corresponds to TRBD1 (6 bases). Deletions cut 1 base from V and 4 bases from J, with 9 bases between. This CDR3 has 14 residues. The germline V gene encodes CDR1 SGHTA and CDR2 FQGTGA. Full variable domain (missing parts from reference TRBV7-3 and TRBJ2-3): GAGVSQTPSNKVTEKGKYVELRCDPISGHTALYWYRQSLGQGPEFLIYFQGTGAADDSGLPNDRFFAVRPEGSVSTLKIQRTERGDSAVYLCASSLSRGPDTQYFGPGTRLTVL.

The chain has TRBV12-3 or TRBV12-4 and TRBJ2-1; maybe TRBD1 (5 bases). V shed 2 bases and J shed 4 bases, with 15 bases lying between them. The CDR3 is 16 residues long. The CDR3: CASSLSGQGPYNEQFF. The CDR3 DNA follows: TGTGCCAGCAGTTTAAGTGGCCAGGGCCCTTACAATGAGCAGTTCTTC.

In its sample, this clonotype was seen a few times. The J gene is TRBJ2-1, the V gene TRBV28, with D maybe TRBD2 (6 bases). Trimming removed 6 bases from V and 8 bases from J, with 17 bases in between. The CDR3 spans 14 residues. The germline V gene encodes CDR1 MDHEN and CDR2 SYDVKM. The CDR3 protein is CASRGTGTSDEQFF. DNA of the CDR3: TGTGCCAGCAGAGGGACGGGGACTTCCGATGAGCAGTTCTTC.

There are a few counts of this clonotype. The chain has TRBV6-2 or TRBV6-3 and TRBJ1-5; TRBD1 is a possible D gene (6 bases). From germline, CDR1 is MNHEY and CDR2 SVGEGT. V lost 7 bases and J 4 bases, leaving 26 bases between the germline ends. This CDR3 region has 18 residues. The CDR3: CASTHDRSETRRNQPQHF. Written as DNA, the CDR3 is TGTGCCAGCACCCACGACAGGTCCGAAACGAGGAGGAATCAGCCCCAGCATTTT.

This clonotype was observed at least ten times. The rearrangement uses TRBV7-9 and TRBJ1-1; D unresolved. Between the trimmed V and J ends, which lost 3 bases and 3 bases, there was a span of 14 bases. Per the germline V gene, CDR1 is SEHNR and CDR2 is FQNEAQ (reference sequence). This CDR3 contains 15 residues. CDR3 DNA: TGTGCCAGCAGCTTCCAATATGGGAAGGACACTGAAGCTTTCTTT. Its protein product is CASSFQYGKDTEAFF.